This T cell receptor beta chain was observed in a study of OX40 agonist ivuxolimab in advanced cancers. Enrollment shut out patients with autoimmune disease history or systemic immunosuppression. Germline V gives CDR1 SGHNT, CDR2 YYREEE (reference sequence). The CDR3 totals 14 residues. Between the trimmed V and J ends, which lost 1 base and 4 bases, there was a span of 9 bases. Sequencing used immunoSEQ multiplex PCR; TCRdb keeps in-frame clones, though not all of them. The data show 15,000 to 25,000 clones, approximately 71% seen once. The receptor's source is an adult with an advanced solid tumor such as melanoma, head and neck, liver or kidney cancer. The chain links TRBV5-4 to TRBJ1-3; D may be TRBD1 (5 bases). The material sequenced was CD4+ or CD8+ T cells sorted from blood, taken in a trial of the OX40 agonist ivuxolimab. In DNA form, the CDR3 reads TGTGCCAGCAGCTTGAAAGGGGTAGGAAACACCATATATTTT. This translates into CASSLKGVGNTIYF.